The TCR beta chain under discussion was sequenced for a study of blood T cells in healthy people across ages. Germline V CDR1 and CDR2: MDHEN, SYDVKM. V gave up 7 bases and J gave up 2 bases, with 17 bases separating them. The CDR3 is made up of 15 amino acids. Alongside a J-beta primer mix, a sample-barcoded 5' primer served in a second PCR lasting about 7 to 11 cycles. The yield of each sample was at least 2.5 million CDR3-containing paired-end reads. TCRdb used MiXCR to reprocess the 5' RACE reads, holding one entry per CDR3 protein. The sample has some 940,000 distinct CDR3 sequences; about 29% are singletons. This sample also appeared in a second study, on T cells of mothers and their children.

The chain employs TRBV28 and TRBJ1-2, with TRBD1 as a possible D gene (6 bases). Sequencing was carried out using blood. The clonotype comes from a woman in her 40s in good health. The CDR3 bases are TGTGCCAGCACCCAAGGGGCAGGGGAGAACTATGGCTACACCTTC. It codes for CASTQGAGENYGYTF.